Following are 15 T cell receptor beta chains from one sample sequenced in a study of blood T cell repertoires in COVID-19. Sequenced by immunoSEQ multiplex PCR; TCRdb stores in-frame clones only, minus some. Here the sample spans 200,000 to 250,000 clones, about 92% being singletons. The sequenced sample was peripheral blood. The receptors shown here come from a man aged 25-45 years with acute or convalescent COVID-19.

The sample holds one count of this clone. The V call is TRBV5-1, the J call TRBJ2-5, with TRBD2 matching 14 bases. Germline CDR1 is SGHRS and CDR2 is YFSETQ. J was trimmed by 3 bases and V by 0 bases; bases with no gene match: 7. The CDR3 runs 18 residues. CDR3 bases: TGCGCCAGCAGCTTGGGCCTACCGGGACTAGCGGGAGAAGAGACCCAGTACTTC. This gives the protein CASSLGLPGLAGEETQYF. The full variable domain, completed using reference TRBV5-1 and TRBJ2-5, is KAGVTQTPRYLIKTRGQQVTLSCSPISGHRSVSWYQQTPGQGLQFLFEYFSETQRNKGNFPGRFSGRQFSNSRSEMNVSTLELGDSALYLCASSLGLPGLAGEETQYFGPGTRLLVL.

V and J are TRBV19 and TRBJ2-1, with a tentative D call TRBD2 (6 bases). The germline CDR1 and CDR2 sequences are LNHDA and SQIVND (reference sequence). The CDR3 consists of 12 residues. Trimming shortened V by 3 bases and J by 7 bases, and 7 bases separated the two germline ends. The CDR3 is CASSIRENEQFF. The CDR3 region has the DNA TGTGCCAGTAGTATCCGGGAGAATGAGCAGTTCTTC.

The chain joins TRBV6-4 to TRBJ2-7, with 7 bases lining up with TRBD1. V lost 7 bases to trimming and J lost 5 bases; unmatched junction nucleotides: 2. This CDR3 is built from 11 residues. Germline V lookup: CDR1 MRHNA, CDR2 SNTAGT. CDR3 coding DNA: TGTGCCAGCATCGACAGGGACGAGCAGTACTTC. Translating it yields CASIDRDEQYF.

Concerning this clone: Additional DNA sequences in this sample encode the identical CDR3. The rearrangement uses TRBV5-1 and TRBJ2-5; D possibly corresponds to TRBD1 (5 bases). The V gene lost 0 bases and the J gene lost 5 bases, with 8 bases spanning the gap. The CDR3 has 13 residues. CDR1 is SGHRS and CDR2 is YFSETQ in the germline V gene. This CDR3 is CASSLGGGETQYF. The CDR3 coding sequence is TGCGCCAGCAGCTTGGGGGGCGGTGAGACCCAGTACTTC.

This clone was observed a single time. This rearrangement joins TRBV5-1 to TRBJ2-7; tentatively, D is TRBD2 (6 bases). The CDR3 totals 13 residues. V dropped 2 bases and J dropped 2 bases, with 8 bases sitting between them. Germline V CDR1 and CDR2: SGHRS, YFSETQ. The CDR3 protein is CASSLGGTYEQYF. CDR3 bases: TGCGCCAGCAGCTTAGGCGGGACCTACGAGCAGTACTTC.

The V call is TRBV15, the J call TRBJ1-2; a weak D match, TRBD1 (6 bases). Germline CDR1 is LNHNV and CDR2 is YYDKDF (reference sequence). This CDR3 is built from 15 residues. V was clipped by 0 bases and J by 5 bases, with 13 bases between them. The CDR3 region has the DNA TGTGCCACCAGCAGAGATCTGACAGGTGATTATGGCTACACCTTC. This gives the protein CATSRDLTGDYGYTF.

The J gene is TRBJ1-2, the V gene TRBV27; TRBD1 matches 7 bases. The CDR3 has 15 amino acids. The J segment lost 4 bases and the V segment lost 6 bases, leaving 11 bases of the junction unmatched. Germline V CDR1 and CDR2: MNHEY, SMNVEV (reference sequence). Written as DNA, the CDR3 is TGTGCCAGCAGGAGCGAGGGGGCGAGGGGCTATGGCTACACCTTC. This gives the protein CASRSEGARGYGYTF.

The V call is TRBV19, the J call TRBJ2-1; TRBD2 agrees at 15 bases. Looked up from germline, CDR1 is LNHDA and CDR2 is SQIVND (reference sequence). The CDR3 length is 15 residues. With V trimmed by 8 bases and J by 8 bases, 7 bases remained unmatched. CDR3 sequence: CASRTRTSGRDEQFF. CDR3 in DNA: TGTGCCAGTCGCACGCGGACTAGCGGGAGGGATGAGCAGTTCTTC. The entire variable domain, with the rest obtained from reference TRBV19 and TRBJ2-1, is as follows: DGGITQSPKYLFRKEGQNVTLSCEQNLNHDAMYWYRQDPGQGLRLIYYSQIVNDFQKGDIAEGYSVSREKKESFPLTVTSAQKNPTAFYLCASRTRTSGRDEQFFGPGTRLTVL.

This clone occurred once. The chain employs TRBV4-2 and TRBJ2-1; 9 positions agree with TRBD2. This CDR3 has 18 residues. The trim removed 0 bases at V and 4 bases at J, leaving 10 bases unmatched. CDR1 is LGHNA and CDR2 is YNFKEQ in the germline V gene. The CDR3 loop reads CASSQDPGGLAYYNEQFF. DNA for the CDR3: TGTGCCAGCAGCCAAGATCCGGGTGGACTAGCGTATTACAATGAGCAGTTCTTC.

This rearrangement joins TRBV29-1 to TRBJ2-2; 11 nucleotides agree with TRBD1. The CDR3 covers 15 residues. The trim removed 5 bases at V and 5 bases at J, leaving 7 bases unmatched. CDR1 is SQVTM and CDR2 is ANQGSEA in the germline V gene. CDR3 in amino acids: CSVQRTGGRTGELFF. The DNA for the CDR3 is TGCAGCGTTCAGAGGACAGGGGGCAGGACCGGGGAGCTGTTTTTT.

The rearrangement joins TRBV28 to TRBJ1-5; weak D call: TRBD1 (5 bases). V dropped 6 bases and J dropped 0 bases, with 6 bases sitting between them. Germline loops: CDR1 MDHEN, CDR2 SYDVKM. The CDR3 contains 13 residues. CDR3 amino acids: CASRTDSNQPQHF. The CDR3 DNA reads TGTGCCAGCAGGACAGATAGCAATCAGCCCCAGCATTTT.

This chain uses TRBV27 with TRBJ2-1, with TRBD1 identical over 8 bases. The CDR3 totals 15 residues. CDR1 and CDR2 (germline): MNHEY, SMNVEV (reference sequence). Trimming cost V 6 bases and J 2 bases; bases outside gene matches: 6. The CDR3 region has the DNA TGTGCCAGCAGCTCTAACAGGGGGGCCTACAATGAGCAGTTCTTC. Amino acids: CASSSNRGAYNEQFF.

This clone appeared a few times. This sequence joins TRBV29-1 and TRBJ1-5, with D perhaps TRBD1 (5 bases). Germline lookup yields CDR1 SQVTM and CDR2 ANQGSEA. The CDR3 sequence is 14 residues long. V lost 4 bases to trimming and J lost 0 bases, with 10 bases between them. The CDR3 DNA follows: TGCAGCGTTGGACAGTTTGGTAGCAATCAGCCCCAGCATTTT. This translates into CSVGQFGSNQPQHF.

This clone was seen more than once but under ten times. DNA for the CDR3: TGCAGTGCCAGTAATCCGGGACAGGGCCCAGATACGCAGTATTTT. Its protein product is CSASNPGQGPDTQYF. The V call is TRBV20-1, the J call TRBJ2-3, with 9 bases that match TRBD1. The CDR3 totals 15 residues. Germline V CDR1 and CDR2: DFQATT, SNEGSKA (reference sequence). Trimming at V came to 6 bases and at J to 4 bases, leaving 11 bases not matched to a gene.

CDR3: CASSFMGGDQPQHF. The CDR3 DNA sequence: TGTGCCAGCAGTTTTATGGGGGGGGATCAGCCCCAGCATTTT. The chain links TRBV27 to TRBJ1-5, with D possibly being TRBD1 (5 bases). Deletions cut 3 bases from V and 5 bases from J, with 11 bases between. The CDR3 runs 14 residues. Germline assignment: CDR1 MNHEY and CDR2 SMNVEV (reference sequence).